The clone carrying this T cell receptor (beta chain) was seen a handful of times. Its antigen is not identified. The sample is drawn from a study of beta chain features in type 1 diabetes. Study-wide results and caveats: Patients showed naive, central memory and Treg TCRB repertoires that appeared more similar than those of healthy donors. Patients and controls would share equally any PCR tilt toward shorter templates. Whether HLA type affects TCRB rearrangement stayed undetermined in the present work.

Trimming removed 2 bases from V and 4 bases from J, with 8 bases in between. Germline CDR1 MNHEY, CDR2 SMNVEV (reference sequence). The CDR3 totals 13 residues. The study reverse transcribed the entire isolated RNA, so it sequenced expressed TCRB transcripts. The table came from immunoSEQ multiplex PCR; TCRdb's copy has only in-frame clones and leaves some out. The data show fewer than 150,000 clones, 6% to 7.5% seen once. The V call is TRBV27, the J call TRBJ1-2; no firm D call. The sequenced material came from central memory CD4+ T cells from blood. This clonotype originated in a woman between 25 and 40 years old in good health. The CDR3 region is CASSLRESYGYTF. The CDR3 region has the DNA TGTGCCAGCAGTTTAAGGGAGAGCTATGGCTACACCTTC.